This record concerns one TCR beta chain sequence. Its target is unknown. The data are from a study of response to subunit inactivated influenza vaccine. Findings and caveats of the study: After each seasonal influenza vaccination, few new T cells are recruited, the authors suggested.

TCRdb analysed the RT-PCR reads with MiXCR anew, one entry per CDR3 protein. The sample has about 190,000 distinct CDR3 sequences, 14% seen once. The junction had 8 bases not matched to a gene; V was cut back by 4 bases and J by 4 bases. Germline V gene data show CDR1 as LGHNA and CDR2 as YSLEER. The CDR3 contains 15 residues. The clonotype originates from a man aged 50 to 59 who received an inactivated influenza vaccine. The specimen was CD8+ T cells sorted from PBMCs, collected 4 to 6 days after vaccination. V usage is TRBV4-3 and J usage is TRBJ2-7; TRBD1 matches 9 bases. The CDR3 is CASSLHRGRGYEQYF. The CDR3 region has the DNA TGCGCCAGCAGCCTACACAGGGGGCGCGGGTACGAGCAGTACTTC.